This T cell receptor (beta chain) emerged from a study of T cell changes during pregnancy in multiple sclerosis. The protocol was immunoSEQ multiplex PCR, while the TCRdb copy is restricted to in-frame clones and leaves out a portion. The sample has tens of thousands of clones, 93% seen once. Germline V gene sequence: CDR1 SGHRS, CDR2 YFSETQ. CDR3 length equals 15 residues. V was pared by 2 bases and J by 6 bases, with 10 bases of the junction left unmatched. The sample here was peripheral blood, taken after pregnancy. The chain links TRBV5-1 to TRBJ1-1, with 7 nucleotides matching TRBD1. This TCR derives from a female donor with multiple sclerosis, enrolled in a pregnancy study. The CDR3: CASSLSVTGTAEAFF. The CDR3 nucleotides are TGCGCCAGCAGCTTATCTGTGACAGGGACCGCTGAAGCTTTCTTT.